Below, one TCR beta chain is given with its context. With V trimmed by 3 bases and J by 9 bases, 7 bases remained unmatched. This CDR3 region has 15 residues. CDR1 and CDR2 (germline): SGHRS, YFSETQ. Researchers took RNA transcripts and amplified the TCR beta CDR3 regions from them. HTBI primers drove first-round RT-PCR of the TCR CDR3. TCRdb re-called the multiplex PCR reads with MiXCR, one entry per CDR3 protein. The sample holds a few hundred thousand distinct CDR3 sequences, around a quarter seen once. These data come from a study of T cells in Graves' hyperthyroidism and ophthalmopathy. Graves' hyperthyroidism without ophthalmopathy progression within 18 months was termed stable. In patients aged 18 to 65, hyperthyroidism was newly diagnosed, with duration under 2 months.

The chain recombines TRBV5-1 with TRBJ2-1, with 12 nucleotides matching TRBD2. The source material was blood. The TCR sequence derives from a man aged 50 or older with Graves' hyperthyroidism. In DNA form, the CDR3 reads TGCGCCAGCAGCTCCGGACTAGCGGGATTGGGTGAGCAGTTCTTC. It yields the protein CASSSGLAGLGEQFF. Filled out from reference TRBV5-1 and TRBJ2-1, the complete variable domain reads KAGVTQTPRYLIKTRGQQVTLSCSPISGHRSVSWYQQTPGQGLQFLFEYFSETQRNKGNFPGRFSGRQFSNSRSEMNVSTLELGDSALYLCASSSGLAGLGEQFFGPGTRLTVL.